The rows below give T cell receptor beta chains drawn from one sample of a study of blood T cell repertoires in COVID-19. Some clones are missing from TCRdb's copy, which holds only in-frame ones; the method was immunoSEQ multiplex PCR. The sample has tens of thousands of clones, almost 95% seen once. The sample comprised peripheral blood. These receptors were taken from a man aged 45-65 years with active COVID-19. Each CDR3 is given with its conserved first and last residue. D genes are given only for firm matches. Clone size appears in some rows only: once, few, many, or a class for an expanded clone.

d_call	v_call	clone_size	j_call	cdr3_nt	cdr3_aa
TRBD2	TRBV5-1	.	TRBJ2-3	TGCGCCAGCCCTCTAGGGCGGCGGGAGCGGTCAGATACGCAGTATTTT	CASPLGRRERSDTQYF
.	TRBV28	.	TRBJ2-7	TGTGCCAGCAGTCAGACAGGGAGGGAGCAGTACTTC	CASSQTGREQYF
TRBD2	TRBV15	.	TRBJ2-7	TGTGCCACCAGCAGAGGTGATAGCGGGGCCTACGAGCAGTACTTC	CATSRGDSGAYEQYF
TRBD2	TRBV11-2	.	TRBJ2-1	TGTGCCAGCAGCTTAGGAGCGGGGGGATACAATGAGCAGTTCTTC	CASSLGAGGYNEQFF
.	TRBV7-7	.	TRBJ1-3	TGTGCTAGCAGCTTAGCCCCCGGACTGGGCTCTGGAAACACCATATATTTT	CASSLAPGLGSGNTIYF
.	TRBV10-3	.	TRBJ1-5	TGTGCCATCAGTGAGAGGCAGGGGAATCAGCCCCAGCATTTT	CAISERQGNQPQHF
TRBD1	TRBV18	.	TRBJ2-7	TGTGCCAGCTCACCAGGACAGGGGCTCGAGCAGTACTTC	CASSPGQGLEQYF
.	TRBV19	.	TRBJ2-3	TGTGCCAGTATATCAGCGGACACAGATACGCAGTATTTT	CASISADTDTQYF
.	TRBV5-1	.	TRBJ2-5	TGCGCCAGCAGCCCCAGGTTGGAAGAGACCCAGTACTTC	CASSPRLEETQYF
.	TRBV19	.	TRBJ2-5	TGTGCCAGTAGTAAGATCGGGGAGACCCAGTACTTC	CASSKIGETQYF
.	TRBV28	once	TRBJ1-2	TGTGCCAGCAGCCGGAAGGGGATTTATGGCTACACCTTC	CASSRKGIYGYTF
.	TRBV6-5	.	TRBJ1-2	TGTGCCTGCAATTGGGAGAACTGGTCCTATGGCTACACCTTC	CACNWENWSYGYTF
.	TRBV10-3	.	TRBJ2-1	TGTGCCATCAGTGGCCGCGGGGGAGGGGGCTCCTACAATGAGCAGTTCTTC	CAISGRGGGGSYNEQFF
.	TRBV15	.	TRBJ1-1	TGTGCCACCAGCCAAAATCAGAGGTATGGGAACACTGAAGCTTTCTTT	CATSQNQRYGNTEAFF
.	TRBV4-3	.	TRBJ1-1	TGCGCCAGCAGCCAAGATTTAGCAGGGCCGAACACTGAAGCTTTCTTT	CASSQDLAGPNTEAFF
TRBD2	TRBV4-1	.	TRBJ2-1	TGCGCCAGCAGCCAATTCTTACTAGCGGCGGGGACTAACAATGAGCAGTTCTTC	CASSQFLLAAGTNNEQFF
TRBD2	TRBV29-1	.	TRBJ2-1	TGCAGCGTGACCTTAGCGGGAGGAACGTGGGAGCAGTTCTTC	CSVTLAGGTWEQFF
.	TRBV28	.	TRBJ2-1	TGTGCCAGCAGTTCCCATGGCCAGGTAAATGAGCAGTTCTTC	CASSSHGQVNEQFF
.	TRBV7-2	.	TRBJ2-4	TGTGCCAGCAGCTTAAGGAGGTCACAACGTCTAGGAAAATACATTCAGTACTTC	CASSLRRSQRLGKYIQYF
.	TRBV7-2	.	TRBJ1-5	TGTGCCAGCAGCTTTACAGGGCCCAAGACCAATCAGCCCCAGCATTTT	CASSFTGPKTNQPQHF
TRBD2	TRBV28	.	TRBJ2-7	TGTGCCAGCAGTTGGGGGGGGGAGGAGTCCTACGAGCAGTACTTC	CASSWGGEESYEQYF
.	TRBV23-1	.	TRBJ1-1	TGCGCCAGCAGTCAATCTTGGGGCAGTCTAATGAACACTGAAGCTTTCTTT	CASSQSWGSLMNTEAFF
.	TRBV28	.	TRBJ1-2	TGTGCCAGCAGTTTCGGACAAAACTATGGCTACACCTTC	CASSFGQNYGYTF
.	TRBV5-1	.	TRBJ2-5	TGCGCCAGCAGCGGGGGAGGCAGGGAAGGGCCCCAGTACTTC	CASSGGGREGPQYF
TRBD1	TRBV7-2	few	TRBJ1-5	TGTGCCAGCAGCCACAGGGGGGGCAATCAGCCCCAGCATTTT	CASSHRGGNQPQHF
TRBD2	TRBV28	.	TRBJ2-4	TGTGCCAGCAGTCTCCGGCTAGCGGGAGGCAAAAACATTCAGTACTTC	CASSLRLAGGKNIQYF
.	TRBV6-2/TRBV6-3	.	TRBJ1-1	TGTGCCAGCAGCCACCCCCTTCCGATAACAGGGTCCTCTGGGAACACTGAAGCTTTCTTT	CASSHPLPITGSSGNTEAFF
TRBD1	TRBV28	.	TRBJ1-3	TGTGCCAGCAGATACAGGGGTGTCGCTGGAAACACCATATATTTT	CASRYRGVAGNTIYF
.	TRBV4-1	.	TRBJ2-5	TGCGCCAGCAGCCAAGGGGGGCTGGCGGAGACCCAGTACTTC	CASSQGGLAETQYF
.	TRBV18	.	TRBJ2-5	TGTGCCAGCTCACCACTAGCCGGAGAGACCCAGTACTTC	CASSPLAGETQYF
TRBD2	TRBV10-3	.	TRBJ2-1	TGTGCCATCAGTGCGGGAGGAGAGCAGTTCTTC	CAISAGGEQFF
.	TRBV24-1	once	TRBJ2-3	TGTGCCACCAGTGATTTTTTCGGGCAGGGATATACGCAGTATTTT	CATSDFFGQGYTQYF
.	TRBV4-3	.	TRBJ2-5	TGCGCCAGCAGCCAGAACAGGGGACTCCAAGAGACCCAGTACTTC	CASSQNRGLQETQYF
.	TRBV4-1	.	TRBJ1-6	TGCGCCAGCAGCCAACCGGGTAAGAGAGATTCACCCCTCCACTTT	CASSQPGKRDSPLHF
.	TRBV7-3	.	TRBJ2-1	TGTGCCAGCAGCTTATCCCCAGAATACAATGAGCAGTTCTTC	CASSLSPEYNEQFF
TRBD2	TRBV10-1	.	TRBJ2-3	TGCGCCAGCAGTGACCGACTAGCGGGAGGCACAGATACGCAGTATTTT	CASSDRLAGGTDTQYF
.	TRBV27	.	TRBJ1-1	TGTGCCAGCAGTTTTTACCGGGACTTCGAAGGGATTGAAGCTTTCTTT	CASSFYRDFEGIEAFF
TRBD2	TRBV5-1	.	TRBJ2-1	TGCGCCAGCAGCTTGAGTCCCGGGACTAGTTCGAGTGAGCAGTTCTTC	CASSLSPGTSSSEQFF
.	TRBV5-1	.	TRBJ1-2	TGCGCCAGCAGCCCCGAAGGGGCCACAGACTATGGCTACACCTTC	CASSPEGATDYGYTF
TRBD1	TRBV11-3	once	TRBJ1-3	TGTGCCAGCAGCTTAGACCTCTGGGGACAGGGGAACTCTGGAAACACCATATATTTT	CASSLDLWGQGNSGNTIYF
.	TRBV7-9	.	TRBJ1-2	TGTGCCAGCAGCTTATCCCATGCGGTCCCGGGAGGCTACACCTTC	CASSLSHAVPGGYTF
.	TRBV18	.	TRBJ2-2	TGTGCCAGCTCACCAAGTCCGGACAGCACCGGGGAGCTGTTTTTT	CASSPSPDSTGELFF
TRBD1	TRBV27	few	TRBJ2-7	TGTGCCAGCAGTTTAAAGGGGACAGGGGTAGTCTACGAGCAGTACTTC	CASSLKGTGVVYEQYF
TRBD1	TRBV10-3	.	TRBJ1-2	TGTGCCATCAGCGGACAGGGAGGAAACTATGGCTACACCTTC	CAISGQGGNYGYTF
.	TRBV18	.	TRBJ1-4	TGTGCCAGCTCAGCAACCGGGACATTGGGGGAAAAACTGTTTTTT	CASSATGTLGEKLFF
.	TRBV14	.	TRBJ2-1	TGTGCCAGCAGCCCCTGGACAGTTAACAATGAGCAGTTCTTC	CASSPWTVNNEQFF
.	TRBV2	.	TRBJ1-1	TGTGCCAGCAGTGAGAGGTGGGTTGGCACTGAAGCTTTCTTT	CASSERWVGTEAFF
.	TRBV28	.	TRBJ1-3	TGTGCCAGCAGTTCATTCGCAGGGGGAAACACCATATATTTT	CASSSFAGGNTIYF
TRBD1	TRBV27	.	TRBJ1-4	TGTGCCAGCGCCGACGCCGGGACAGATGAAAAACTGTTTTTT	CASADAGTDEKLFF
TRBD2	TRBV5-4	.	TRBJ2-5	TGTGCCAGCAGCTTGCGCGCTAGCGGGGAGGAGACCCAGTACTTC	CASSLRASGEETQYF
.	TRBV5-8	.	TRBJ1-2	TGTGCCAGCAGCAGACTTTATGGCTACACCTTC	CASSRLYGYTF
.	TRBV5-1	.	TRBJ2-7	TGCGCCAGCACTGACTCCACCTACGAGCAGTACTTC	CASTDSTYEQYF
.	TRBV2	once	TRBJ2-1	TGTGCCAGCAGTGCCGGGGGCTCCTACAATGAGCAGTTCTTC	CASSAGGSYNEQFF
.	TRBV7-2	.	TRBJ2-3	TGTGCCAGCAGCCCCCCTCGGGACACCATATTCACAGATACGCAGTATTTT	CASSPPRDTIFTDTQYF
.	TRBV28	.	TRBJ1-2	TGTGCCAGCAGTCAAGGGGTGGGCTATGGCTACACCTTC	CASSQGVGYGYTF
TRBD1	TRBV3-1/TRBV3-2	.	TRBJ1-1	TGTGCCACGACACAGGGACAGTTGAACACTGAAGCTTTCTTT	CATTQGQLNTEAFF